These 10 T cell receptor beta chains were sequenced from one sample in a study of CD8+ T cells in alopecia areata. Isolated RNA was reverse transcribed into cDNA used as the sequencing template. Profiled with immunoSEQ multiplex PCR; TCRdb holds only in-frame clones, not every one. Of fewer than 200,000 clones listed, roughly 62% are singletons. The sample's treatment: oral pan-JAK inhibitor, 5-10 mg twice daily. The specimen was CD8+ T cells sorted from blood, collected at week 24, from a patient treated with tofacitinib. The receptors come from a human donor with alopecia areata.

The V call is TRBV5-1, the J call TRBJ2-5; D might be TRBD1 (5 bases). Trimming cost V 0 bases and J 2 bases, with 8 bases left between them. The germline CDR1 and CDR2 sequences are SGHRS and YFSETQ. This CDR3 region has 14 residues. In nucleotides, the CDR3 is TGCGCCAGCAGCTTGGGACAGATACAAGAGACCCAGTACTTC. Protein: CASSLGQIQETQYF.

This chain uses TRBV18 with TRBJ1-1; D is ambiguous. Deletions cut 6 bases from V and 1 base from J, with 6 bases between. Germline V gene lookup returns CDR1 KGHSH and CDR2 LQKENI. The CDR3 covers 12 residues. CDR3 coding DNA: TGTGCCAGCTCCCACAAGAACACTGAAGCTTTCTTT. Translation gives CASSHKNTEAFF.

The CDR3 nucleotides read TGCGCCAGCCGACTAAACACAGATACGCAGTATTTT. Protein: CASRLNTDTQYF. The chain couples TRBV5-1 to TRBJ2-3, with D perhaps matching TRBD2 (5 bases). Germline assignment: CDR1 SGHRS and CDR2 YFSETQ. This CDR3 contains 12 residues. V lost 7 bases, J lost 2 bases, and 8 bases lay in between.

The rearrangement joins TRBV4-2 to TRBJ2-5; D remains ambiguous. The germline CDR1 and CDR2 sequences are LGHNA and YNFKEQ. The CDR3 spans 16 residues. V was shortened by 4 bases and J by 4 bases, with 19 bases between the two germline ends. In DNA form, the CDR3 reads TGTGCCAGCAGCCTATTCAAGGCCCCAGTGGGAGAGACCCAGTACTTC. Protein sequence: CASSLFKAPVGETQYF.

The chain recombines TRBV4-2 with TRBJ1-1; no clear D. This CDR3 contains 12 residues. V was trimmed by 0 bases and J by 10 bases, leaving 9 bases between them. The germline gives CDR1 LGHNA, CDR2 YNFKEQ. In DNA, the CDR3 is TGTGCCAGCAGCCAAGATTCGGAGAGAGCTTTCTTT. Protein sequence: CASSQDSERAFF.

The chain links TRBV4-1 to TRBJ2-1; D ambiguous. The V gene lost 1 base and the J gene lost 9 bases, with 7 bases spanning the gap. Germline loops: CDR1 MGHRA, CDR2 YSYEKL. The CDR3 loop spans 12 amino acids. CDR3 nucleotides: TGCGCCAGCAGCCAAGGGTGGGGTGAGCAGTTCTTC. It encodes CASSQGWGEQFF.

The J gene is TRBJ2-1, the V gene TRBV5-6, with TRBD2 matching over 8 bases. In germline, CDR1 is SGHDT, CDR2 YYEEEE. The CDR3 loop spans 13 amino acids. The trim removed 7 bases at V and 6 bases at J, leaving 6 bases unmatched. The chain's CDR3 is CASAGREGNEQFF. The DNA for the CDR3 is TGTGCCAGCGCGGGACGGGAGGGCAATGAGCAGTTCTTC.

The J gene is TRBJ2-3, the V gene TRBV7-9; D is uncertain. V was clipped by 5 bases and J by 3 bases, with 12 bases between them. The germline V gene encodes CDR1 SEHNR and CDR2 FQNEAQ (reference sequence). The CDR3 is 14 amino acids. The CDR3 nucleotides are TGTGCCAGCAGCCAAAGTAGAGTGACAGATACGCAGTATTTT. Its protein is CASSQSRVTDTQYF.

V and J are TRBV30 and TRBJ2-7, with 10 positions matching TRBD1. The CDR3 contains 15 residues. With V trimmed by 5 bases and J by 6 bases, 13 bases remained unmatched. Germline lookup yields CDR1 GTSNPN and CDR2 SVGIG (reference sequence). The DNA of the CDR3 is TGTGCCTGGGCGCCGGGACAGGGGAAAGTGGCCGAGCAGTACTTC. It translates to CAWAPGQGKVAEQYF.

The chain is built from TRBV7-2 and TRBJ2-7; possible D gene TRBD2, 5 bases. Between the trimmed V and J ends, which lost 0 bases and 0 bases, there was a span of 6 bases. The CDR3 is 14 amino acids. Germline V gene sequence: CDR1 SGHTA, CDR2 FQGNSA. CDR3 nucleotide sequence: TGTGCCAGCAGCTTAGCGGAGGACTCCTACGAGCAGTACTTC. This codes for CASSLAEDSYEQYF.